A selection of T cell receptor beta chains follows, all from one sample in a study of monozygotic twins with inflammatory bowel disease. TCRdb derives one entry per CDR3 protein from the 5' RACE reads, leaving out DNA. The sample table sets out fewer than 400,000 distinct CDR3 sequences. Sequencing was carried out using blood. The receptors originated from a human donor with ulcerative colitis or Crohn's disease, or a healthy co-twin of an affected twin (not recorded which). CDR3s include the opening cysteine and the closing phenylalanine or tryptophan.

j_call v_call cdr3_aa
TRBJ2-7 TRBV25-1 CASSEQMAGSSYEQYF
TRBJ1-1 TRBV24-1 CATRPGQGKGTEAFF
TRBJ2-1 TRBV29-1 CSVDPGGASSYNEQFF
TRBJ2-1 TRBV2 CASSWDQGYNEQFF
TRBJ2-1 TRBV28 CAGQGTLENEQFF
TRBJ1-6 TRBV5-1 CASSSDGTGFSPLHF
TRBJ1-4 TRBV29-1 CSGRQGGSEKLFF
TRBJ2-2 TRBV19 CASSPYRGTSGELFF
TRBJ2-5 TRBV5-3 CARSSGRIETQYF
TRBJ2-3 TRBV4-2 CASSQGDRGPTDTQYF
TRBJ2-1 TRBV5-6 CASSRGSGTSDYNEQFF
TRBJ2-2 TRBV7-2 CASSLRLAGGGGELFF
TRBJ2-7 TRBV10-3 CAIRATGAHEQYF
TRBJ2-2 TRBV7-3 CASSPVGGATTGELFF
TRBJ1-6 TRBV9 CASSVGGGVGSPLHF
TRBJ2-2 TRBV4-3 CASSQVTGGRTGELFF
TRBJ2-3 TRBV6-1 CASSQGASGGASQDTQYF
TRBJ1-1 TRBV6-2/TRBV6-3 CASTYPGINTEAFF
TRBJ1-2 TRBV2 CANNRQPRNGYTF
TRBJ2-5 TRBV7-2 CASSNERGAVETQYF
TRBJ2-7 TRBV7-9 CASRSASEEQYF
TRBJ2-5 TRBV30 CAWSEGIGETQYF
TRBJ2-7 TRBV29-1 CSVDGLEDRYEQYF
TRBJ1-1 TRBV5-1 CASSSVQPPNTEAFF
TRBJ1-2 TRBV20-1 CSASLDYGYTF
TRBJ2-1 TRBV9 CASSVAEGYNEQFF
TRBJ1-4 TRBV20-1 CSARDPGGDEKLFF
TRBJ2-2 TRBV24-1 CATSGNDGNTGELFF
TRBJ2-7 TRBV15 CATSRLAGGIEQYF
TRBJ1-2 TRBV28 CASSLWDGNYGYTF
TRBJ2-7 TRBV5-1 CASSGAGYEQYF
TRBJ1-4 TRBV4-3 CASSHSVRGTNEKLFF
TRBJ1-5 TRBV5-1 CASSFTGVGQPQHF
TRBJ1-1 TRBV6-5 CASGVMNTEDFF
TRBJ2-7 TRBV12-3/TRBV12-4 CASSARWGQGGSDEQYF
TRBJ2-1 TRBV5-1 CASSLELAGGYEQFF
TRBJ1-5 TRBV12-3/TRBV12-4 CASSYPGQVNQPQHF
TRBJ2-5 TRBV5-1 CASSFSLAGEETQYF
TRBJ2-5 TRBV20-1 CSAAGTGGETQYF
TRBJ2-7 TRBV4-3 CASSQENRPYEQYF
TRBJ2-4 TRBV7-9 CASSPHGGTNIQYF
TRBJ2-3 TRBV4-3 CASSQFLRNTDTQYF
TRBJ2-6 TRBV27 CASSPLGFSAGANVLTF
TRBJ2-7 TRBV7-9 CASSLVCMLAGYLEQYF
TRBJ2-3 TRBV7-3 CASSLTRGTDTQYF
TRBJ2-1 TRBV27 CASSLGFSYNEQFF
TRBJ2-7 TRBV12-3/TRBV12-4 CASSRADSYEQYF
TRBJ2-4 TRBV5-6 CASSRLAIAKNIQYF
TRBJ2-5 TRBV7-9 CAITGGLQETQYF
TRBJ1-1 TRBV6-5 CASIYSERGTEAFF
TRBJ2-3 TRBV4-2 CASSQGLANFDTQYF
TRBJ2-2 TRBV7-2 CASSFLFVAGDTGELFF
TRBJ2-5 TRBV29-1 CSVDRTYQETQYF
TRBJ2-1 TRBV7-9 CASTLLGLAGYEQFF
TRBJ2-1 TRBV3-1 CASSQVSGFLINEQFF
TRBJ2-1 TRBV6-2/TRBV6-3 CASSYPRGQGHNEQFF